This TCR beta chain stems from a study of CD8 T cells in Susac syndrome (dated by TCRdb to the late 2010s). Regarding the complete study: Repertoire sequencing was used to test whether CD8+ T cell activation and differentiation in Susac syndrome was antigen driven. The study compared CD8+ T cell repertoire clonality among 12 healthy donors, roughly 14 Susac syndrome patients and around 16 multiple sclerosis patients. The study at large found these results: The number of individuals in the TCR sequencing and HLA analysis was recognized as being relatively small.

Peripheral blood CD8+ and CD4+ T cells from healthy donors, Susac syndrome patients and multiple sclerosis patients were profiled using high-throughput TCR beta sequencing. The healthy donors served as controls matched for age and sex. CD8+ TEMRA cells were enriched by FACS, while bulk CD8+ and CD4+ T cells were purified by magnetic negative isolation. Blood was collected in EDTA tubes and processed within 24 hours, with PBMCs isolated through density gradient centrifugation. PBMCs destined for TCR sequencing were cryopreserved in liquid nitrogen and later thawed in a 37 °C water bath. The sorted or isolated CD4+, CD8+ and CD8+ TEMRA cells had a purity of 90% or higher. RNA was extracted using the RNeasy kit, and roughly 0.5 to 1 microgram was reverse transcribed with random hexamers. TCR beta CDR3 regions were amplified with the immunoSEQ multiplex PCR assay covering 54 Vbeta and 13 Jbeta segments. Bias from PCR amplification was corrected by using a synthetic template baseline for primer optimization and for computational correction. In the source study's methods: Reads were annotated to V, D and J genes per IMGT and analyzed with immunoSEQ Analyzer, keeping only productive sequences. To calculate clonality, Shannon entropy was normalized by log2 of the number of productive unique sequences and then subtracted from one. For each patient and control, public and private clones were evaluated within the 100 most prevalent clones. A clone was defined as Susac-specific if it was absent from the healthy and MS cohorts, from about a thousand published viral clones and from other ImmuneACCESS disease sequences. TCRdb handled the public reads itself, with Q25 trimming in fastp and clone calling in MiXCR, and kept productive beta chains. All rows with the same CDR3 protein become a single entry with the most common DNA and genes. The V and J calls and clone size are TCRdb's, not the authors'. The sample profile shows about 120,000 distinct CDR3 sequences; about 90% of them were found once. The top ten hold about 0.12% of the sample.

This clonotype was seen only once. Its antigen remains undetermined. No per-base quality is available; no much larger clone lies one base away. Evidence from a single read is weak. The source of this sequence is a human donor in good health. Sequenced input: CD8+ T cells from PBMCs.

The encoded CDR3 is CASSQETSGVLEQYF. The DNA sequence is as follows: TGTGCCAGCAGCCAAGAGACTAGCGGGGTGTTGGAGCAGTACTTC. The rearrangement combines TRBV3-1 with TRBJ2-7; TRBD2 fits 11 bases in the junction. The cysteine opens and the phenylalanine closes a CDR3 of 15 amino acids. The read is trimmed to its CDR3 DNA, 45 bases read in frame from base 1. In the germline V gene (reference sequence), CDR1 corresponds to LGHDT and CDR2 to YNNKEL. The germline V end is reduced by 0 bases and the J end by 7 bases; junction bases left unmatched: 5.